This T cell receptor beta chain was sequenced during a study of cytomegalovirus exposure and HLA in healthy donors. Study conclusions and caveats: HLA alleles were associated with around 17,000 TCR beta sequences in a later analysis at 0.05 false discovery rate. Researchers counted roughly 160 TCR beta chains as cytomegalovirus-associated.

About this clone itself: Antigen specificity is unknown.

PCR primers comprised 60 Vbeta and 13 Jbeta primers. Data came from immunoSEQ multiplex PCR; TCRdb stores just in-frame clones and leaves some out. Of 60,000 to 70,000 clones listed, 55% to 70% are singletons. CDR3 length: 15 amino acids. Trimming cost V 0 bases and J 0 bases, with 9 bases left between them. Germline V lookup: CDR1 SGDLS, CDR2 YYNGEE. The sample consisted of PBMCs. The clonotype comes from a woman aged 45-65 years in good health and CMV-seronegative. The chain is built from TRBV9 and TRBJ1-1; the D is unclear. CDR3 in amino acids: CASSVERDLNTEAFF. The CDR3 DNA follows: TGTGCCAGCAGCGTAGAACGGGATCTGAACACTGAAGCTTTCTTT.